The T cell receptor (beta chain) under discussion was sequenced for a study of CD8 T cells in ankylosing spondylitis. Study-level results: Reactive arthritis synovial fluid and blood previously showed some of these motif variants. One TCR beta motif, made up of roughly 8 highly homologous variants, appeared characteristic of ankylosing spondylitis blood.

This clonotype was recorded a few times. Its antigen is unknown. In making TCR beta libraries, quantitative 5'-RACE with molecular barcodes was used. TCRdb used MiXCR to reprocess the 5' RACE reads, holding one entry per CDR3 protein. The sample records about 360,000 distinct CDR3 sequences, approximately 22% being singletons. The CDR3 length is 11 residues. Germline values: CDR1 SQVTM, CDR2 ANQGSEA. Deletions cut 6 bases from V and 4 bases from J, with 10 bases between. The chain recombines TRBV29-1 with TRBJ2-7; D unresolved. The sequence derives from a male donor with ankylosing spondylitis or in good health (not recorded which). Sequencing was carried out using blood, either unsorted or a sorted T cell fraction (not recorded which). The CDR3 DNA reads TGCAGCGTAGCGCTCGGTTACGAGCAGTACTTC. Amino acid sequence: CSVALGYEQYF.